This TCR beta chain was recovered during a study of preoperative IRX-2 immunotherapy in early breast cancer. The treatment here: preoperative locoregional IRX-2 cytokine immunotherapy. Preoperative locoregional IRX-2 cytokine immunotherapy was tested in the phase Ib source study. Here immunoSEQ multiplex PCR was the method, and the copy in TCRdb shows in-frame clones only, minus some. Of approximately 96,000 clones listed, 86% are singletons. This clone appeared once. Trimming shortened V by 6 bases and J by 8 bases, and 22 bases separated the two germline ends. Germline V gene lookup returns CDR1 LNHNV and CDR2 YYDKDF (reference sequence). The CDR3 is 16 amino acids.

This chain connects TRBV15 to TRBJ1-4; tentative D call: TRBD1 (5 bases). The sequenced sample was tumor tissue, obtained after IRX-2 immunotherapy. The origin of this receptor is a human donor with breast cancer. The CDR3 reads CATSPPGTMEREKLFF. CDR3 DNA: TGTGCCACCAGTCCACCGGGGACGATGGAAAGAGAAAAACTGTTTTTT. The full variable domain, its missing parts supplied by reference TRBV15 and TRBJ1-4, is DAMVIQNPRYQVTQFGKPVTLSCSQTLNHNVMYWYQQKSSQAPKLLFHYYDKDFNNEADTPDNFQSRRPNTSFCFLDIRSPGLGDTAMYLCATSPPGTMEREKLFFGSGTQLSVL.